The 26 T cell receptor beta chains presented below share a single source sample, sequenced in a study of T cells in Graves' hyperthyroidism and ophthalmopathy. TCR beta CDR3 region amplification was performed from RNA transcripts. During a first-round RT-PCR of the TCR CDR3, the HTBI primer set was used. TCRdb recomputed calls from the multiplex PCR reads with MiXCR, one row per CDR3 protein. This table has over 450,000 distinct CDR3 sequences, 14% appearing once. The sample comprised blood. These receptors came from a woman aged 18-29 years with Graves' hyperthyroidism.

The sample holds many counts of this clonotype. This CDR3 is CASSPPPLSGEQFF. CDR3 DNA sequence: TGTGCCAGCAGCCCCCCCCCTTTGTCGGGTGAGCAGTTCTTC. This chain links TRBV11-2 with TRBJ2-1; D unresolved. This CDR3 has 14 amino acids. CDR1 and CDR2 (germline): SGHAT, FQNNGV. V lost 5 bases and J 9 bases, leaving 17 bases between the germline ends.

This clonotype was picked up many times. The CDR3 loop is CATHRGQASTDTQYF. DNA of the CDR3: TGTGCCACCCACCGGGGGCAGGCCTCCACAGATACGCAGTATTTT. The chain couples TRBV12-3 or TRBV12-4 to TRBJ2-3; D may match TRBD1 or TRBD2 (6 bases each). Trimming left V 10 bases short and J 2 bases short, with 19 bases between. This CDR3 has 15 amino acids.

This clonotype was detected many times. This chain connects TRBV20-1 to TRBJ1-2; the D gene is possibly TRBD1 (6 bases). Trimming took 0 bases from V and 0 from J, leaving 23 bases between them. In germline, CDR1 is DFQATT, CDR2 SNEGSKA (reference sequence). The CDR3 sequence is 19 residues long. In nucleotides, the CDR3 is TGCAGTGCTAGAGAGGTTACGGGGGGCAGAGCCCTAGCTAACTATGGCTACACCTTC. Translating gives CSAREVTGGRALANYGYTF.

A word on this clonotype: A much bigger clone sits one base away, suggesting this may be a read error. In DNA, the CDR3 is TGTGCCAGCGGCTTAGGACAGGGCACTAACTATGGCTACACCTTC. Encoded protein: CASGLGQGTNYGYTF. V usage is TRBV11-3 and J usage is TRBJ1-2, with TRBD1 identical over 8 bases. This CDR3 comprises 15 residues. Germline CDR1 is SGHNT and CDR2 is YENEEA.

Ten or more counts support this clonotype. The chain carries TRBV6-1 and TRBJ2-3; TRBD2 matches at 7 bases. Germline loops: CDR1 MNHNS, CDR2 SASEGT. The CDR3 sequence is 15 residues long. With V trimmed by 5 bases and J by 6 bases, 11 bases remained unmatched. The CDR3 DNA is TGTGCCAGCAGTTACGCGGGAGCATTGGGGGATACGCAGTATTTT. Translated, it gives CASSYAGALGDTQYF.

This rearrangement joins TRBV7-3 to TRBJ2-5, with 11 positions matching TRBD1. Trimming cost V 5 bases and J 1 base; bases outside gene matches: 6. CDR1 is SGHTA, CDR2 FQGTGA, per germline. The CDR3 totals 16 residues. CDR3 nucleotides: TGTGCCAGCAGCCTAGGGACAGGGGGTGGCCAAGAGACCCAGTACTTC. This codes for CASSLGTGGGQETQYF.

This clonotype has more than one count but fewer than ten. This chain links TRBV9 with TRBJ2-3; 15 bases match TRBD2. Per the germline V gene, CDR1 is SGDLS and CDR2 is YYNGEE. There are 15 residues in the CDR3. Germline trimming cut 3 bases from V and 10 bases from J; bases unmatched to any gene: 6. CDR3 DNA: TGTGCCAGCAGCGAGGGGACTAGCGGGAGGTATTCGCAGTATTTT. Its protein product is CASSEGTSGRYSQYF.

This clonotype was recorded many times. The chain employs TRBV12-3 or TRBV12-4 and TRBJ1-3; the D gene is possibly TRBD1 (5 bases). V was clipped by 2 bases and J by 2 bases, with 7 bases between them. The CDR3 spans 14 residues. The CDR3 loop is CASSLLGAGNTIYF. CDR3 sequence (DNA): TGTGCCAGCAGTTTACTAGGGGCTGGAAACACCATATATTTT.

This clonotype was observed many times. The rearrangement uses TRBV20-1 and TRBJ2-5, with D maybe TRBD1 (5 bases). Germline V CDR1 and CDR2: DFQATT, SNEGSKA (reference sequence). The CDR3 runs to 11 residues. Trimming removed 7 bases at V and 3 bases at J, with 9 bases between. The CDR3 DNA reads TGCAGTGGGGGCCGGGAAGAGACCCAGTACTTC. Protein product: CSGGREETQYF.

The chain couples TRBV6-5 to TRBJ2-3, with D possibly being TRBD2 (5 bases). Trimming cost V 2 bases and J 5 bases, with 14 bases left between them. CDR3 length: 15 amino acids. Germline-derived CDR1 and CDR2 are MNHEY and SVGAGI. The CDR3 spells CASSYIGREVDTQYF. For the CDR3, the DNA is TGTGCCAGCAGTTACATTGGTCGGGAAGTAGATACGCAGTATTTT.

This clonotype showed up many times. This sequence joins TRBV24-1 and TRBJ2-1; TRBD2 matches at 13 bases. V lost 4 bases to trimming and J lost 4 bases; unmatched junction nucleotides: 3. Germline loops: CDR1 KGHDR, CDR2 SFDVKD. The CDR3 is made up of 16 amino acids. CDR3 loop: CATSEELAGGYNEQFF. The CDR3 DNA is TGTGCCACCAGTGAGGAACTAGCGGGAGGGTACAATGAGCAGTTCTTC.

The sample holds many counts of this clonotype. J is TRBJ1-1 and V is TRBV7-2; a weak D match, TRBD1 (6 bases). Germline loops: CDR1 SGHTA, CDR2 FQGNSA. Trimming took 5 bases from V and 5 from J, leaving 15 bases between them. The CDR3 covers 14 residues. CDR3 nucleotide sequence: TGTGCCAGCAGCGTCCTGGGGGGCAGGACTGAAGCTTTCTTT. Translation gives CASSVLGGRTEAFF. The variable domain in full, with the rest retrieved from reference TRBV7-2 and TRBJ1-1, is GAGVSQSPSNKVTEKGKDVELRCDPISGHTALYWYRQSLGQGLEFLIYFQGNSAPDKSGLPSDRFSAERTGGSVSTLTIQRTQQEDSAVYLCASSVLGGRTEAFFGQGTRLTVV.

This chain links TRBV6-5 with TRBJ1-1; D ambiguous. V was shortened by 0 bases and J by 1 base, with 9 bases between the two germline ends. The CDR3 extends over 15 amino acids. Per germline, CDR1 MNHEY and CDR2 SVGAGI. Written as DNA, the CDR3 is TGTGCCAGCAGTTACTCCGTACAACAGAACACTGAAGCTTTCTTT. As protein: CASSYSVQQNTEAFF.

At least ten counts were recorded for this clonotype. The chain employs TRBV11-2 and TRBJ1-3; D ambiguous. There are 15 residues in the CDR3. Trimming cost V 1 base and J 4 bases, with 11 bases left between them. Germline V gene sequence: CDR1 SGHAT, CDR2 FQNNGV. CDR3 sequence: CASSLGGGPGNTIYF. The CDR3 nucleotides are TGTGCCAGCAGCTTAGGTGGAGGGCCCGGAAACACCATATATTTT.

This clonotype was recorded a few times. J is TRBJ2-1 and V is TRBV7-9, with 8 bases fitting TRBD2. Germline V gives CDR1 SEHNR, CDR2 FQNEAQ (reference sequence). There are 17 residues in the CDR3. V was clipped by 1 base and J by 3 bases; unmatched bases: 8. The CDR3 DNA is TGTGCCAGCAGCTTAGGGTATTTGGCGGGAGGCTACAATGAGCAGTTCTTC. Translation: CASSLGYLAGGYNEQFF. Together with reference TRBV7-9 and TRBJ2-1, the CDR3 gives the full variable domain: DTGVSQNPRHKITKRGQNVTFRCDPISEHNRLYWYRQTLGQGPEFLTYFQNEAQLEKSRLLSDRFSAERPKGSFSTLEIQRTEQGDSAMYLCASSLGYLAGGYNEQFFGPGTRLTVL.

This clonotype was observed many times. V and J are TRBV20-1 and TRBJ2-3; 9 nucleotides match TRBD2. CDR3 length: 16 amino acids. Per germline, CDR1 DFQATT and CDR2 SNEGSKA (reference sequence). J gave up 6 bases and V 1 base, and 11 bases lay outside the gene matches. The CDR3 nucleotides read TGCAGTGCTAGAGGGGCACTAGCGGGTCCCCCGGATACGCAGTATTTT. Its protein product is CSARGALAGPPDTQYF.

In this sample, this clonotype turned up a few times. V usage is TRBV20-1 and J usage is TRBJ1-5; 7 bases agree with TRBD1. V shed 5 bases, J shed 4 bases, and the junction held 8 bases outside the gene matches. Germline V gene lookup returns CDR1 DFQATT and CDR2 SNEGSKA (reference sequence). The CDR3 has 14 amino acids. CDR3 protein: CSALPGTVNQPQHF. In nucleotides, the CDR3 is TGCAGTGCTTTACCCGGGACAGTAAATCAGCCCCAGCATTTT.

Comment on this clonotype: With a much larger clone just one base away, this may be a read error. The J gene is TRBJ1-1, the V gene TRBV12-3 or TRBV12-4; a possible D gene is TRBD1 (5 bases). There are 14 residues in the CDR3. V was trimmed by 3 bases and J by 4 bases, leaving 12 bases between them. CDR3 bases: TGTGCCAGCAGTTTTGGGGGAATGAGCACTGAAGCTTTCTTT. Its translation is CASSFGGMSTEAFF.

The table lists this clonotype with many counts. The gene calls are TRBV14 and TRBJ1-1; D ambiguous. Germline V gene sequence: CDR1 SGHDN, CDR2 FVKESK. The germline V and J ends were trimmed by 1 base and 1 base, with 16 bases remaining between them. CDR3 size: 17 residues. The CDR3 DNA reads TGTGCCAGCAGCCAAGTTCCTTTAGGCCTGGGGAACACTGAAGCTTTCTTT. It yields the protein CASSQVPLGLGNTEAFF.

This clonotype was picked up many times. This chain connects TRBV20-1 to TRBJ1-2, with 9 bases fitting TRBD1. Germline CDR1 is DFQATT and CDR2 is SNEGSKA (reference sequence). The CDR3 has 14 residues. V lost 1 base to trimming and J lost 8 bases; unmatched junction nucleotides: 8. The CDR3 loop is CSARVPGTGLGYTF. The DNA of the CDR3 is TGCAGTGCTAGAGTCCCCGGGACAGGGTTAGGCTACACCTTC.

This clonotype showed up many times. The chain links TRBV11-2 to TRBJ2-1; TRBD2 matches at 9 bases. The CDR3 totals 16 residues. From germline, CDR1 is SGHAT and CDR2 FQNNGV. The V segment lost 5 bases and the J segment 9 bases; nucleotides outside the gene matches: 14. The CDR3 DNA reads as TGTGCCAGCAGCCTAGCGGGACTCCCCGTTGGGACTGAGCAGTTCTTC. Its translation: CASSLAGLPVGTEQFF. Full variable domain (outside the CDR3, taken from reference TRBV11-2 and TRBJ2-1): EAGVAQSPRYKIIEKRQSVAFWCNPISGHATLYWYQQILGQGPKLLIQFQNNGVVDDSQLPKDRFSAERLKGVDSTLKIQPAKLEDSAVYLCASSLAGLPVGTEQFFGPGTRLTVL.

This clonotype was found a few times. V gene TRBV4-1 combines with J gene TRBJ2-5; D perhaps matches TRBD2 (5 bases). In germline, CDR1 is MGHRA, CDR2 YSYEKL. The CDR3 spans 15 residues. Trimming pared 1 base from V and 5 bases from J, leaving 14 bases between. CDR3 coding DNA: TGCGCCAGCAGCCAAGGAGGGTCTCGAGGGGAGACCCAGTACTTC. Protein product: CASSQGGSRGETQYF.

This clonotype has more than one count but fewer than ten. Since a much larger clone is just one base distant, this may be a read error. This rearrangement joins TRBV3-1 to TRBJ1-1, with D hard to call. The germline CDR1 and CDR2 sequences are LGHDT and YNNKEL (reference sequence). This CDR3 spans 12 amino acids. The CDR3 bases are TGTGTCAGCAGTCTTAGGTACACTGAAGCTTTCTTT. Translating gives CVSSLRYTEAFF.

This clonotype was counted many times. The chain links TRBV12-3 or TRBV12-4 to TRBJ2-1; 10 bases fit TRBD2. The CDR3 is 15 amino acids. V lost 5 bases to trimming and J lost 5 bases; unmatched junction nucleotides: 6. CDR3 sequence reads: CASSPHSGRDNEQFF. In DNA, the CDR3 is TGTGCCAGCAGTCCCCACAGCGGGAGGGACAATGAGCAGTTCTTC.

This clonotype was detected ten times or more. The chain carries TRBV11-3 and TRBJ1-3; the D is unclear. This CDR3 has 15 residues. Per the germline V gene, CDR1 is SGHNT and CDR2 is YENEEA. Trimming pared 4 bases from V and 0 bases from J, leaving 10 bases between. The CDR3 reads CASSSSGYSGNTIYF. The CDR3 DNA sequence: TGTGCCAGCAGCTCGTCGGGGTACTCTGGAAACACCATATATTTT.

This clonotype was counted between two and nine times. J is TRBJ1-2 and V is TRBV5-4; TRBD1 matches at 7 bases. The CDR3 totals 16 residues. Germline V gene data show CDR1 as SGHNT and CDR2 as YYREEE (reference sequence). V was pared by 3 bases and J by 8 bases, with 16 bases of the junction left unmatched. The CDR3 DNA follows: TGTGCCAGCAGCTCGGGACAGAGGGACCCTCCTGTGGGCTACACCTTC. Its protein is CASSSGQRDPPVGYTF.